Listed below are T cell receptor beta chains from one sample, sequenced in a study of metastatic and nonmetastatic thyroid tumors. TCRdb re-analyzed the PCR reads using MiXCR. The table has approximately 23,000 clones, around 23% seen once. The sequenced material came from blood. The receptors were gathered from a male donor with papillary thyroid cancer or a benign thyroid nodule (not recorded which). Some clones in this sample may be carry-over from other donors' samples. The CDR3 runs from the conserved cysteine through the conserved F or W.

TRBV12-3/TRBV12-4	TRBJ2-2	CACRQGRLGDGELFF
TRBV18	TRBJ2-7	CASSPGRQGPIYEQYF
TRBV2	TRBJ2-3	CASARALGVADTQYF
TRBV24-1	TRBJ2-5	CATSDLIGETQYF
TRBV4-2	TRBJ2-2	CASSQGTANTGELFF
TRBV6-1	TRBJ1-3	CASRSKGTRGDTIYF
TRBV7-8	TRBJ1-1	CASNYGQTNTEAFF
TRBV12-3/TRBV12-4	TRBJ2-3	CASSTTSGGSTDTQYF
TRBV6-2/TRBV6-3	TRBJ2-5	CASNRGQETQYF
TRBV9	TRBJ2-1	CASSSGTGYNEQFF
TRBV20-1	TRBJ2-3	CSAKTGPSTDTQYF
TRBV7-9	TRBJ2-3	CASSLTGLTDTQYF
TRBV28	TRBJ1-1	CASSSTGSGDTEAFF
TRBV2	TRBJ1-2	CASRAGRQGYYGYTF
TRBV10-1	TRBJ2-7	CASSESRGTVYEQYF
TRBV5-5	TRBJ2-1	CASSWPGTRQGSFDEQFF
TRBV19	TRBJ2-2	CASLGGGGQGTGELFF
TRBV6-1	TRBJ2-1	CASIFGGLNEQFF
TRBV5-1	TRBJ1-2	CASSTTGVYYGYTF
TRBV4-2	TRBJ2-3	CASTSGTSGRYTQYF
TRBV18	TRBJ1-5	CASSEDRAINQPQHF
TRBV30	TRBJ1-1	CAWSVLLGGTEAFF
TRBV7-9	TRBJ2-7	CASSLTSGSFSEQYF
TRBV12-3/TRBV12-4	TRBJ1-5	CASSAGVNQPQHF
TRBV3-1	TRBJ1-2	CASSQDVWGRDGYTF
TRBV12-3/TRBV12-4	TRBJ2-1	CASSLAGVLGEQFF
TRBV20-1	TRBJ1-5	CSATGQGDNQPQHF
TRBV9	TRBJ1-2	CASSVGYGYTF
TRBV7-1	TRBJ2-1	CASSSTAGVGPSSYNEQFF
TRBV6-1	TRBJ2-7	CAAGTLYEQYF
TRBV6-1	TRBJ2-1	CASSLRQASSYNEQFF
TRBV6-2/TRBV6-3	TRBJ1-2	CASSYTGYGYTF
TRBV28	TRBJ1-4	CASSFEGGRVEKLFF
TRBV6-1	TRBJ2-7	CASSEDRWALYEQYF
TRBV6-5	TRBJ2-7	CASSSYRGRDRYEQYF
TRBV20-1	TRBJ2-7	CSASDRASYEQYF
TRBV20-1	TRBJ1-5	CSALAGGVNQPQHF
TRBV11-3	TRBJ2-5	CASSSGGGPETQYF
TRBV24-1	TRBJ2-4	CATKGQGENIQYF
TRBV12-3/TRBV12-4	TRBJ2-2	CASSCSSGPGELFF
TRBV5-1	TRBJ2-7	CASGQGLNEQYF